The clone carrying this T cell receptor (beta chain) was counted many times. Its antigen remains unknown. This sample is part of a study of CD8 T cells in ankylosing spondylitis. Points from the study as a whole: A TCR beta motif of about eight highly homologous variants seemed to mark ankylosing spondylitis blood. Both synovial fluid and blood in reactive arthritis had previously been reported to carry some motif variants. It was reported that disease-linked clones were significantly enriched in matched ankylosing spondylitis synovial fluid.

TCRdb passed the 5' RACE reads through MiXCR, listing each CDR3 protein once. The sample holds 300,000 to 350,000 distinct CDR3 sequences, about 9.9% seen once. Material for sequencing was blood, either unsorted or a sorted T cell fraction (not recorded which). The TCR comes from a female donor with ankylosing spondylitis or in good health (not recorded which).

CDR3 sequence: CASSLEGTGNNQPQHF. The CDR3 region has the DNA TGTGCCAGCAGCTTAGAAGGGACAGGGAACAATCAGCCCCAGCATTTT. This chain uses TRBV7-2 with TRBJ1-5, with 9 bases matching TRBD1. Trimming removed 1 base from V and 3 bases from J; junction bases left unmatched: 4. The CDR3 runs to 16 residues. Germline V lookup: CDR1 SGHTA, CDR2 FQGNSA. Filled out from reference TRBV7-2 and TRBJ1-5, the complete variable domain reads GAGVSQSPSNKVTEKGKDVELRCDPISGHTALYWYRQSLGQGLEFLIYFQGNSAPDKSGLPSDRFSAERTGGSVSTLTIQRTQQEDSAVYLCASSLEGTGNNQPQHFGDGTRLSIL.